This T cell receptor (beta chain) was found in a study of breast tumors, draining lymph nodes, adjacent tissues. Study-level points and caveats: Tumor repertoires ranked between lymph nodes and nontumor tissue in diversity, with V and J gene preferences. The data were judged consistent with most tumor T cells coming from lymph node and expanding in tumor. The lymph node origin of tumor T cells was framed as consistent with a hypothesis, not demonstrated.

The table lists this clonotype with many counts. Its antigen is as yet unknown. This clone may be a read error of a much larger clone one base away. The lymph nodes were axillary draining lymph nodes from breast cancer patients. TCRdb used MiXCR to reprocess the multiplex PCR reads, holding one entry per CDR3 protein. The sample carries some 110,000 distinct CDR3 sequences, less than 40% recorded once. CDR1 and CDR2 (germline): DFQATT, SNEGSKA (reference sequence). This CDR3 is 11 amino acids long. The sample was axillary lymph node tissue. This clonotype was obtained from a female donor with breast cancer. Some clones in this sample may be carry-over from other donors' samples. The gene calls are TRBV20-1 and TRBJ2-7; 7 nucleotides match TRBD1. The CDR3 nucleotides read TGCAGTGCTCAACAGGGGTACGAGCAGTCCTTC. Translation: CSAQQGYEQSF.